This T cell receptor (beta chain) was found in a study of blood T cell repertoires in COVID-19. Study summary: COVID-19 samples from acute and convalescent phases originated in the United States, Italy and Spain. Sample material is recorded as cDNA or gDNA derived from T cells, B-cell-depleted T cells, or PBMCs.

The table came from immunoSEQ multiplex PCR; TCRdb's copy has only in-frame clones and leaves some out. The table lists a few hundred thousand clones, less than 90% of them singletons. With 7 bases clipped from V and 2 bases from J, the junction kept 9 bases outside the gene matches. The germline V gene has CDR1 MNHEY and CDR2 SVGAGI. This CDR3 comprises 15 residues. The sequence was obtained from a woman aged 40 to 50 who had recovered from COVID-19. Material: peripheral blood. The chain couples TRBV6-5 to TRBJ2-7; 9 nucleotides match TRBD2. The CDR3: CASNKLAGSTYEQYF. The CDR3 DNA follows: TGTGCCAGCAACAAACTAGCGGGCTCAACCTACGAGCAGTACTTC.